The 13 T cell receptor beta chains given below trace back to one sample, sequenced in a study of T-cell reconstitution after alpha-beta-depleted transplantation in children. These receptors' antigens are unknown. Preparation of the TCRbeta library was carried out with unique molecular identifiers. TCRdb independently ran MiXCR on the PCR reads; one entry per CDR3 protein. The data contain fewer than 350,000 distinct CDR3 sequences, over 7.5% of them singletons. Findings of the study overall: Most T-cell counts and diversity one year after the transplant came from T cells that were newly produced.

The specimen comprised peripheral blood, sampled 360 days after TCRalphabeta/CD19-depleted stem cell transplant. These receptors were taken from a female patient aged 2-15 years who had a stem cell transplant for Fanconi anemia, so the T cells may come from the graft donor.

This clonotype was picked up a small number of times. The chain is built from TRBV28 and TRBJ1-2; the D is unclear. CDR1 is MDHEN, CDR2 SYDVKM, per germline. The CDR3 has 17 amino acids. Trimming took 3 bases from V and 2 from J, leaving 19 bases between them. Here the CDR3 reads CASSFRNPPRSNYGYTF. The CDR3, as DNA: TGTGCCAGCAGTTTTAGGAACCCACCAAGGTCGAACTATGGCTACACCTTC.

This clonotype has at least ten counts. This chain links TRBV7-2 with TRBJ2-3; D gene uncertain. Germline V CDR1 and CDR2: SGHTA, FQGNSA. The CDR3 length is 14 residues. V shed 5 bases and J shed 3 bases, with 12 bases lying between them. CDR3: CASSRSGWTDTQYF. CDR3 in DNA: TGTGCCAGCAGCCGATCCGGATGGACAGATACGCAGTATTTT.

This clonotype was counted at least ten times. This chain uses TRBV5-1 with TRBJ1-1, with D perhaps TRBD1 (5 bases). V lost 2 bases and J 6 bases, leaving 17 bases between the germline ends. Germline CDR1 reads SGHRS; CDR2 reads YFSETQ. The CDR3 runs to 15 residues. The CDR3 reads CASSFDFREWPEAFF. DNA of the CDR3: TGCGCCAGCAGCTTTGATTTCAGGGAGTGGCCTGAAGCTTTCTTT.

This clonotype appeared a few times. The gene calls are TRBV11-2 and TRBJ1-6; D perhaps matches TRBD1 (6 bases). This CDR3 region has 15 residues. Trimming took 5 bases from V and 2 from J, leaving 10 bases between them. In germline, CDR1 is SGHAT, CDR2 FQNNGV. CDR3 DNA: TGTGCCAGCAGCCACAGACAGGCCTATAATTCACCCCTCCACTTT. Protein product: CASSHRQAYNSPLHF.

The CDR3 is CASKELAGVLEQYF. CDR3 coding DNA: TGTGCCAGCAAAGAACTAGCGGGAGTCCTCGAGCAGTACTTC. The V gene is TRBV6-1, the J gene TRBJ2-7, with TRBD2 matching over 11 bases. Losses at the gene ends were 7 bases for V and 6 bases for J; bases not matched to a gene: 8. CDR3 length: 14 amino acids. Germline-derived CDR1 and CDR2 are MNHNS and SASEGT.

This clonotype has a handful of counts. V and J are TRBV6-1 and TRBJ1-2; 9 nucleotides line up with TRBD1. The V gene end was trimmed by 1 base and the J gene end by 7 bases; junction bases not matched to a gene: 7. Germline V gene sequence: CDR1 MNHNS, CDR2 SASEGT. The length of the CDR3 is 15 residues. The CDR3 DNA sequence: TGTGCCAGCAGTGAAGATCCCGGGACAGGGAGTGGCTACACCTTC. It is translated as CASSEDPGTGSGYTF.

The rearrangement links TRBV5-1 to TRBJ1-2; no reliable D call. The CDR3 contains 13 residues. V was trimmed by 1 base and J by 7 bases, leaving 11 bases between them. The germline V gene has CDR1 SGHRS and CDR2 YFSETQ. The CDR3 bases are TGCGCCAGCAGCTTGTCGCCATCCGGTGGCTACACCTTC. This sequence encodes CASSLSPSGGYTF.

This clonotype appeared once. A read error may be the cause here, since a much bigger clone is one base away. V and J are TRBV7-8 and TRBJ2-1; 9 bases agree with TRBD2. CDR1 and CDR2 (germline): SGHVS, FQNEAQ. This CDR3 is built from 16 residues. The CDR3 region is CDSSPQGAGGYNEQFF. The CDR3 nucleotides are TGTGACAGCAGCCCCCAGGGAGCGGGGGGCTACAATGAGCAGTTCTTC.

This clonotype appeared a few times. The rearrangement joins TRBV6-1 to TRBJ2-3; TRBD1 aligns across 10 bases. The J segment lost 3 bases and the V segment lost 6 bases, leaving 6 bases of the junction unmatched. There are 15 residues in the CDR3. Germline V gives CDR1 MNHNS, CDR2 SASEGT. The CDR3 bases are TGTGCCAGCAGCGCCGGGACAGGGGCGACAGATACGCAGTATTTT. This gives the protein CASSAGTGATDTQYF.

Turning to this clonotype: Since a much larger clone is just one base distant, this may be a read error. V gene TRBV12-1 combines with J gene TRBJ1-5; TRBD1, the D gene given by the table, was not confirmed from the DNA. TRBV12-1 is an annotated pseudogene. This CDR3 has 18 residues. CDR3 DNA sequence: TGTGCCAGCAGCTTTTTGGGCAGGGGAGGATGTAGCAATCAGCCCCAGCATTTT. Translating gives CASSFLGRGGCSNQPQHF.

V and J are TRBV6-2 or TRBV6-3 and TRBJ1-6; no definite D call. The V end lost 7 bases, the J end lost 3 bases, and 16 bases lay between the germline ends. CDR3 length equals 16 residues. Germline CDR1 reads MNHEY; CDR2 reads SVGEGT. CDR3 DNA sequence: TGTGCCAGCAAAGACGAGCTTGTGGACTATAATTCACCCCTCCACTTT. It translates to CASKDELVDYNSPLHF.

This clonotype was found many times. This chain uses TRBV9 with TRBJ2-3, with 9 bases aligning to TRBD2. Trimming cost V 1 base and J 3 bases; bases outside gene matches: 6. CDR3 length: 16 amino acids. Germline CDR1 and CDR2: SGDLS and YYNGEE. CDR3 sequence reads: CASSVTPAGGTDTQYF. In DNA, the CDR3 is TGTGCCAGCAGCGTAACCCCAGCGGGGGGAACAGATACGCAGTATTTT.

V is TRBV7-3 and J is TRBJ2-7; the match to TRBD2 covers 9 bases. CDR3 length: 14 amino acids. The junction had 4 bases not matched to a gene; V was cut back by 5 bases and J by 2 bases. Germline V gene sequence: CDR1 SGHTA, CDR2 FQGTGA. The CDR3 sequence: CASSPAGGPYEQYF. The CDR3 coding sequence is TGTGCCAGCAGCCCAGCGGGAGGACCCTACGAGCAGTACTTC. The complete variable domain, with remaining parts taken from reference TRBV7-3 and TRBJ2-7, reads GAGVSQTPSNKVTEKGKYVELRCDPISGHTALYWYRQSLGQGPEFLIYFQGTGAADDSGLPNDRFFAVRPEGSVSTLKIQRTERGDSAVYLCASSPAGGPYEQYFGPGTRLTVT.